This T cell receptor (beta chain) was obtained from a study of blood T cell repertoires in COVID-19. As for the study in general: The United States, Italy and Spain supplied acute and convalescent COVID-19 samples. T cells, B-cell-depleted T cells, or PBMCs provided the cDNA or gDNA that served as material.

The V gene end was trimmed by 3 bases and the J gene end by 4 bases; junction bases not matched to a gene: 7. This CDR3 spans 15 amino acids. In germline, CDR1 is SGHRS, CDR2 YFSETQ. Authors' data handling: The assay estimated nucleated cells by amplifying reference gene primers. Produced via immunoSEQ multiplex PCR; TCRdb's table is partial and in-frame only. V and J calls and clone size are those listed in that table; D and trimming were worked out from the DNA. The sample contains 53,000 or so clones, 75% to 80% of which appear only once. Sequenced material: peripheral blood. The chain recombines TRBV5-1 with TRBJ2-5, with 9 positions matching TRBD1. The sequence derives from a man aged 50 or older with active or convalescent COVID-19. The CDR3 DNA reads TGCGCCAGCAGCTCAGCCGGGACAGGGAGAGAGACCCAGTACTTC. Amino acid sequence: CASSSAGTGRETQYF.